This T cell receptor (beta chain) comes out of a study of T-cell memory formation after mild COVID-19 (dated by TCRdb to the early 2020s). Regarding the complete study: TCR sequence clusters from the two donors were found to be largely donor specific. In a couple of donors, T-cell clones that expanded and contracted after mild COVID-19 were tracked by sequencing TCRalpha and TCRbeta repertoires over time. Two young, previously healthy adult volunteers, one female and one male, were included in the cohort.

V loses 5 bases, J loses 1 base, and the germline ends lie 8 bases apart. The CDR3 runs 13 amino acids, cysteine and phenylalanine included. Only CDR3 DNA is held: 39 bases, read in frame from base 1. From a lookup of the germline V gene, CDR1 and CDR2 are SGHTA and FQGNSA. What the work shows at the level of the full study, not this receptor alone: Contracting CD4+ clones turned up mainly in the CM and EM memory subsets, whereas EMRA was where CD8+ clones were enriched. Some responding clones were found in pre-infection memory, which suggests that pre-existing cross-reactive memory T cells took part in the SARS-CoV-2 response. Balanced CD4/CD8 phenotypes were observed for clones contracting from day 15 to 85, whereas a bias towards CD4+ was observed for a second wave of clones expanding from day 15 to 37. SARS-CoV-2 specificity of the second-wave clones peaking on day 37 was not confirmed. Only two mild cases were covered in the study, and larger cohorts including severe cases with pre-infection samples were considered necessary.

Ficoll-Paque density gradient centrifugation was used to isolate PBMCs. With respect to this clonotype: Its binding antigen is unknown. Within one base of it there is no much larger clone, and no base qualities were kept.

For sequencing, an Illumina NovaSeq 6000 was employed. cDNA libraries for TCRalpha and TCRbeta were prepared by 5'RACE using constant-segment primers, with sample barcodes and unique molecular identifiers added. RNA was extracted from every sample with Trizol reagent. Libraries were amplified in two PCR steps, with a second sample barcode and Illumina TruSeq adapters added in the second step. Sequencing of libraries was performed on an Illumina NovaSeq with 2 x 150 bp paired-end reads. The source study handled its data this way. With migec v1.2.7, reads were demultiplexed and then collapsed into UMI-guided consensus sequences. Using mixcr v2.1.11, UMI consensuses were aligned to TRA and TRB V and J templates and then assembled into clonotypes. A clonotype was counted as expanded or contracted only when both edgeR and NoisET called the clonotype significant, with the noise models trained on biological replicates. For edgeR calls, a false discovery rate-adjusted p below 0.01 and a log2 fold-change threshold of 1 were applied. As an exploratory analysis of dynamics, PCA with hierarchical clustering was applied to max-normalized trajectories of the 1000 most abundant clonotypes. Separately sequenced CD4+ and CD8+ repertoires were used to assign a CD4 or CD8 phenotype to each responding clone. Through fastp at Q25 and MiXCR, TCRdb rebuilt clones from the public reads, retaining in-frame beta chains. All rows with the same CDR3 protein become a single entry with the most common DNA and genes. The V and J calls, along with clone size, are taken from TCRdb and not from the paper's own processing. This sample holds roughly 250,000 distinct CDR3 sequences; over 15% were observed only once. The ten largest clones take up approximately 3.5% of the sample.

The sample consisted of PBMCs or a T cell subset sorted from them (not recorded which). This chain is built from TRBV7-2 and TRBJ2-5; a tentative D call is TRBD1 (5 bases match). This sequence was found in a man in his late teens or twenties who had mild COVID-19 (a few samples of this study predate the infection). The sample titles of this study are shuffled in the database, so cell type and time point are left out; the donor was told from shared clones. CDR3 loop: CASSGALQETQYF. The bases are TGTGCCAGCAGCGGGGCCCTCCAAGAGACCCAGTACTTC.